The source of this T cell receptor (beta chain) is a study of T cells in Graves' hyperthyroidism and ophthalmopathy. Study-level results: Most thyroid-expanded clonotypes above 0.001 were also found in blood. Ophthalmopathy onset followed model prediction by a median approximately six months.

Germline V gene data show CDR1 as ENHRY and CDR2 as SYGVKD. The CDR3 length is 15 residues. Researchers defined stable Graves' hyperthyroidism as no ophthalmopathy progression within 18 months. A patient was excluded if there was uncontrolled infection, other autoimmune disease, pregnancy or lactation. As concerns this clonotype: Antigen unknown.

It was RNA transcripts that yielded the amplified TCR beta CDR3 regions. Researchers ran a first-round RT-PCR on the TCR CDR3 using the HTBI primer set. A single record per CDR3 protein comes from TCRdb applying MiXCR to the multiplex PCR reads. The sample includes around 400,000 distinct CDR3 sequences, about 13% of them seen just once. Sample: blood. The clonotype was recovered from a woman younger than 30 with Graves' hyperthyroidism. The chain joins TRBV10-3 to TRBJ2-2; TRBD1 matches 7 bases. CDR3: CEIHEQGDWSGELFF. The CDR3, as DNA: TGTGAGATTCACGAGCAGGGGGATTGGTCCGGGGAGCTGTTTTTT.